The 10 T cell receptor beta chains given below trace back to one sample, sequenced in a study of T-cell reconstitution after alpha-beta-depleted transplantation in children. A library of TCRbeta sequences, prepared with unique molecular identifiers, was generated. MiXCR was run by TCRdb on the PCR reads, yielding one entry per CDR3 protein. The data contain 600,000 to 700,000 distinct CDR3 sequences, about an eighth of them singletons. Material: PBMCs, obtained before TCRalphabeta/CD19-depleted stem cell transplant. The source is a girl under 10 years old with congenital amegakaryocytic thrombocytopenia, due to receive a stem cell transplant.

This clonotype was counted a few times. This chain links TRBV4-1 with TRBJ2-1, with TRBD1 matching 8 bases. J lost 4 bases, V lost 4 bases, and 6 bases had no gene match. The CDR3 is 15 amino acids. Germline V CDR1 and CDR2: MGHRA, YSYEKL. CDR3 sequence: CASSPQTGDYNEQFF. The CDR3 DNA reads TGCGCCAGCAGCCCTCAGACAGGGGATTACAATGAGCAGTTCTTC.

In regard to this clonotype: This clone may be a read error of a much larger clone one base away. V and J are TRBV7-2 and TRBJ2-3, with D possibly TRBD1 on 6 matching bases. The CDR3 length is 14 residues. CDR1 SGHTA and CDR2 FQGNSA come from the germline V gene. The CDR3 loop is CASRLYRDTDTQYF. In DNA form, the CDR3 reads TGTGCCAGCCGCTTATACAGGGATACAGATACGCAGTATTTT.

This clonotype turned up a few times. The CDR3 sequence: CASSFDLQETQYF. CDR3 coding DNA: TGTGCCAGCAGTTTCGACCTACAAGAGACCCAGTACTTC. The chain carries TRBV12-3 or TRBV12-4 and TRBJ2-5; D is unclear. This CDR3 is 13 amino acids long. V dropped 3 bases and J dropped 2 bases, with 7 bases sitting between them.

This clonotype occurred many times. The rearrangement links TRBV6-5 to TRBJ1-4, with D uncertain. Between the trimmed V and J ends, which lost 8 bases and 11 bases, there was a span of 9 bases. The germline CDR1 and CDR2 sequences are MNHEY and SVGAGI. The CDR3 consists of 10 residues. This CDR3 reads CASRGEKLFF. CDR3 nucleotide sequence: TGTGCCAGCCGTGGTGAGAAACTGTTTTTT.

A single count supports this clonotype. V and J are TRBV19 and TRBJ2-3, with D maybe TRBD2 (6 bases). From germline, CDR1 is LNHDA and CDR2 SQIVND (reference sequence). There are 15 residues in the CDR3. V was shortened by 7 bases and J by 6 bases, with 20 bases between the two germline ends. Here the CDR3 reads CASTTGAKAFDTQYF. The CDR3 region has the DNA TGTGCCAGTACTACGGGAGCCAAAGCATTCGATACGCAGTATTTT.

This clonotype was seen ten or more times. The gene calls are TRBV29-1 and TRBJ1-1, with 8 bases matching TRBD1. CDR1 is SQVTM, CDR2 ANQGSEA, per germline. This CDR3 contains 15 residues. After removal of 6 bases from V and 1 base from J, the junction contained 10 bases not matched to a gene. The CDR3: CSVERTGTSNTEAFF. The CDR3 bases are TGCAGCGTGGAGAGGACAGGGACATCGAACACTGAAGCTTTCTTT.

This clonotype was counted a few times. The chain couples TRBV11-2 to TRBJ2-1, with TRBD2 as a possible D gene (6 bases). The germline CDR1 and CDR2 sequences are SGHAT and FQNNGV. The V end lost 3 bases, the J end lost 1 base, and 16 bases lay between the germline ends. CDR3 length: 17 amino acids. The CDR3 DNA is TGTGCCAGCAGCTTTCGTCGACTAGTCTCATCCTACAATGAGCAGTTCTTC. It encodes CASSFRRLVSSYNEQFF.

This sequence joins TRBV12-3 or TRBV12-4 and TRBJ2-7; D is undetermined. The CDR3 covers 12 residues. Trimming stripped 6 bases from V and 7 bases from J, with 13 bases between. The DNA for the CDR3 is TGTGCCAGCAGCCAGGACCCGAGGGAGCAGTACTTC. Translation: CASSQDPREQYF.

A few counts support this clonotype. This chain links TRBV5-1 with TRBJ2-1; 9 positions agree with TRBD2. Germline CDR1 SGHRS, CDR2 YFSETQ. Trimming at V came to 2 bases and at J to 0 bases, leaving 9 bases not matched to a gene. This CDR3 has 18 residues. DNA of the CDR3: TGCGCCAGCAGCTTCCCCCAGGGACTAGCAAGCTCCTACAATGAGCAGTTCTTC. As protein: CASSFPQGLASSYNEQFF.

This clonotype has a count of ten or more. The genes are TRBV7-8 and TRBJ2-3, with D perhaps being TRBD1 or TRBD2 (6 bases each). Per the germline V gene, CDR1 is SGHVS and CDR2 is FQNEAQ. The CDR3 sequence is 13 residues long. V was shortened by 5 bases and J by 7 bases, with 13 bases between the two germline ends. The chain's CDR3 is CASSRGDAYTQYF. DNA for the CDR3: TGTGCCAGCAGCAGGGGGGACGCGTATACGCAGTATTTT.